This TCR beta chain was identified in a study of cytomegalovirus exposure and HLA in healthy donors (dated by TCRdb to 2016 to 2017). The study in broad terms: An earlier analysis of several hundred of the donors reported over 250 Gb of sequence data and roughly 120 million unique TCR beta sequences obtained from 150 million to 200 million T cells. Typing coverage varied by locus: about 620-630 donors for A, B, C, DRB1 and DQB1; roughly 560 for DQA1; around 610 for DPA1; approximately 490 for DPB1. In a later genetic analysis, genome-wide SNP genotypes for about 65% of the 666 donors were used, and that subset was treated as a discovery cohort. Both class I and class II loci were covered by HLA typing, at four-digit resolution. A separate validation cohort of roughly 130 different subjects was used in addition to the roughly 720-subject first cohort. The T cell repertoires of 700 or so subjects were profiled by immunosequencing and related to cytomegalovirus serostatus. Several DR-DQ haplotypes were treated as single units for association and clustering because of strong linkage in the cohort. Among some 410 genotyped donors of the cohort, an average of around 250,000 unique TCR beta nucleotide sequences was sequenced per donor, of which about 18% were non-productive. Among the roughly 400 genotyped donors, roughly 80% belonged to the genetic ancestry cluster associated with self-reported Caucasian donors. Donor age, sex, ethnicity and CMV serostatus were compiled together with the repertoire data. In a later analysis, previously published TCR beta repertoires from 500 to 750 donors were re-analyzed and high-resolution HLA genotyping was added so that TCR occurrence patterns could be studied. Every discovery cohort repertoire had been produced on one sequencing platform. The study combined high-throughput TCR immunosequencing, statistical association of individual TCRs with disease status, and machine learning to predict cytomegalovirus infection status. An earlier analysis of about 620 of the donors applied high-throughput TCR beta sequencing to assess whether each TCR beta V gene segment acted as functional or pseudogenic. The study aimed to test whether cataloging public T cell receptors could reveal signatures of past pathogen exposure. Rather than drawing on any new phenotypic data, the later analysis identified candidate immune exposures from TCR beta sequences and the way those sequences occurred across donors. About 280 gigabases of sequencing data and around 80 million unique TCR sequences made up an early release that covered 500 to 650 HLA-typed donors.

The library relied on the immunoSEQ multiplex PCR assay. A mixture of 60 forward primers for TCR Vbeta segments and 13 reverse primers for TCR Jbeta segments was used in the multiplex PCR. The CDR3 region of rearranged TCR beta genes was amplified from genomic DNA with a multiplex PCR assay. On the Illumina HiSeq System, the amplified TCR beta libraries were sequenced as 87-base-pair reads. Per the authors' processing: A later analysis tallied roughly 78 million unique TCR beta chains across the 650 to 750 repertoires, and about 10 million of those chains were shared by two or more donors. To remove PCR and sequencing errors, raw reads were error-corrected and collapsed into unique sequences using a nearest-neighbor algorithm that merged closely related sequences. Alignment of CDR3 sequences to IMGT reference sequences was used to assign V, D and J gene segments. Each retained sequence needed at least a six-nucleotide match to both a V gene segment and a J gene segment. Rearrangements were called productive when the CDR3 lacked stop codons and stayed in frame with V and J; all others were non-productive. Following IMGT convention, CDR3 was defined as the stretch from the second conserved V-encoded cysteine up to the conserved J-encoded phenylalanine. Sequences without an unambiguous match to a single V gene segment were excluded from the earlier analysis of almost 600 of the donors. In an earlier analysis of some 590 of the donors, V segments were called functional above 56.7% productive rearrangements and were called segregating when the between-donor standard deviation exceeded 5%. A statistical classification framework was built to diagnose cytomegalovirus status from the catalog of TCR beta chain sequences. In a later analysis, TCR nucleotide sequences were compared against IMGT/GENE-DB human TR gene sequences so that V and J genes could be assigned. A later analysis assigned CDR3 sequences and most-parsimonious VDJ recombination scenarios with the TCRdist pipeline. In a later analysis, each TCR beta chain was defined by its CDR3 amino acid sequence together with its V-gene family, and reads lacking a unique V-gene family were excluded. As a way to deal with suspected cross-contamination and a sequencing artifact, a later analysis dropped 450 to 600 nucleotide sequences that were highly shared and had low generation probability. For each public chain, a later analysis derived a clonal expansion index from normalized ranks of inferred template counts within each repertoire. Generation probabilities in a later analysis came from a VDJ recombination model fitted to out-of-frame rearrangements, and those results were checked against IGoR. In a later analysis, hypergeometric tests were used to score TCR-TCR, TCR-HLA and TCR-CMV co-occurrence, with a repertoire-size bias correction applied to TCR pairs. To estimate false discovery rates, a later analysis permuted the HLA or CMV assignments 20 times. In a later analysis, co-occurring TCRs were grouped using DBSCAN, and TCRdist sequence similarity was added for clustering within HLA-allele-positive subsets. Co-occurrence clustering excluded repertoires with fewer than 30,000 or more than 120,000 public chains, plus five with anomalous nucleotide sharing. The table was pulled from immuneACCESS by TCRdb, which kept in-frame rearrangements only. Such tables lose some clones; where checked, under half of the loss comes from unresolved V genes, and the rest has no known cause. That table gives V, J and clone size, and the DNA gave D and trimming. Recorded for this sample are approximately 110,000 clones; about four fifths of them occurred a single time. The ten largest clonotypes hold under 1.5% of the sample.

Overall results and qualifications from the work: A later analysis found that TCR association rates varied across HLA loci, with DRB1 alleles showing the most associated TCRs and HLA-C alleles the fewest. Three of the identified cytomegalovirus-associated TCR beta chains were confirmed in vitro to be specific for cytomegalovirus antigens. The 87-base-pair reads could not distinguish some IMGT-functional V segments, including TRBV6-2 and TRBV6-3, so those segments were excluded. The study gave a list of about 150 TCR beta chains associated with cytomegalovirus. While some public TCRs were present in many individuals, most TCR sequences turned up only very rarely across donors. Linkage disequilibrium might explain the correlated functional status among segregating V segments, but an unknown experimental factor could not be ruled out. A later analysis reported that several top co-occurrence clusters appeared linked to parvovirus B19, influenza, CMV and Epstein-Barr virus. A later genetic analysis reported fewer N-insertions in productive TCRs among donors in an Asian-associated ancestry cluster than the roughly 700-donor mean. According to the authors, the approach could potentially be generalized to other disease states and immunological phenotypes. A later genetic analysis associated a missense DCLRE1C variant with V-gene and J-gene trimming of TCR beta chains, and an independent cohort replicated the association. Because HLA typing was unavailable for some donors at each locus, only the typed subset was used in association tests. At a false discovery rate of 0.05, a later analysis linked 16,951 TCR beta sequences to specific HLA alleles. The classifier was reported to diagnose cytomegalovirus status with high specificity and sensitivity in both the original cohort and the validation cohort. The presence/absence analyses assumed that sequencing depth was roughly uniform across donors, and that assumption may not be true. In a later analysis, most CMV-associated TCR beta chains were found to appear HLA-restricted, with HLA associations seemingly driven largely by CMV exposure. Compared with equally common non-associated chains, HLA-associated TCR beta chains in a later analysis were more clonally expanded and had lower generation probabilities. Only TCR beta chains were sequenced in this cohort, and the absence of alpha or paired-chain data limited detectable features. A further reported finding was that TCR beta sequences accurately predicted the HLA-A and HLA-B alleles for most subjects in the first cohort. Broadly in line with IMGT annotations, most TCR beta V segments showed up in productive rearrangements about 87% or about 30% of the time in an earlier analysis of several hundred of the donors. Immune exposure information for the cohort was limited to CMV serostatus. Assigning TCR associations to individual alleles was difficult when HLA alleles, especially DR and DQ, strongly co-occurred. The sequencing pipeline was judged likely to have produced a cluster of highly shared sequence variants as a technical artifact. Because counts were too low, roughly 16 rarely observed V segments, including chromosome 9 orphons, were left out of the earlier analysis of about 500 of the donors.

Notes on this clone: The antigen it recognizes is unknown. No clone much larger than this one lies a single base away; base qualities are absent.

The germline V gene gives CDR1 as SGHTA and CDR2 as FQGTGA. Trimmed from V: 1 base; trimmed from J: 5 bases; junction bases lacking a gene match: 5. The CDR3 runs 15 amino acids, cysteine and phenylalanine included. This entry keeps only the CDR3 DNA: 45 bases, framed from base 1. The cohort was made up of several hundred healthy bone marrow donors. Cohort members were all nominally healthy when sampled, although unrecorded immune exposures were likely present. The donor was CMV seronegative and belonged to the group of approximately 320 seronegative cohort members. A peripheral blood sample was collected from each donor, and TCR beta sequencing was performed on peripheral blood mononuclear cells. Genomic DNA was extracted from the blood cell samples with the Qiagen DNeasy Blood Extraction Kit.

This clonotype was sampled from a man aged 35-49 years in good health and CMV-seronegative. The chain joins TRBV7-3 to TRBJ2-1; 7 junctional bases match TRBD2. Sequences were obtained from PBMCs. The DNA sequence follows: TGTGCCAGCAGCTTAATAGGCGGGGGAAACAATGAGCAGTTCTTC. This translates into CASSLIGGGNNEQFF.